A single sample gave rise to the 18 T cell receptor beta chains below, sequenced in a study of T cell clones after liver transplantation. Method: immunoSEQ multiplex PCR; TCRdb's copy keeps in-frame clones and lacks some. The sample yields 4,000 to 5,000 clones, over 40% seen once. No antigen is known for these receptors. Proliferating CFSE-low MLR cells were sequenced to define alloreactive TCRbeta sequences. What was sequenced was CD4+ T cells from cultured PBMCs. Receptors originate from a human patient who received a liver transplant. Some T cells may be transferred from the graft donor.

The chain links TRBV10-3 to TRBJ1-5; D is perhaps TRBD1 (5 bases). The germline V gene encodes CDR1 ENHRY and CDR2 SYGVKD. The V and J ends lost 6 bases and 7 bases respectively, with 16 bases between them. CDR3 size: 14 residues. In DNA, the CDR3 is TGTGCCATCAGCGCCTCTGGGGGGGGACAGCCCCAGCATTTT. This sequence encodes CAISASGGGQPQHF.

This clone rates as medium-sized (0.01 to 0.1%). The chain combines TRBV7-2 with TRBJ2-5; D is ambiguous. V shed 5 bases and J shed 4 bases, with 5 bases lying between them. This CDR3 contains 11 residues. Germline CDR1 SGHTA, CDR2 FQGNSA. The CDR3 DNA is TGTGCCAGCAGCGCCCTAGAGACCCAGTACTTC. Translated: CASSALETQYF.

This clone was seen more than once but under ten times. The gene calls are TRBV28 and TRBJ2-7; 8 bases line up with TRBD1. CDR3 length equals 14 residues. J was trimmed by 1 base and V by 6 bases; bases with no gene match: 5. CDR1 and CDR2 (germline): MDHEN, SYDVKM. In DNA, the CDR3 is TGTGCCAGCAGACCGACAGGGGCTTCCTACGAGCAGTACTTC. Protein: CASRPTGASYEQYF.

This clone rates as medium-sized. The V and J genes are TRBV7-2 and TRBJ1-2; TRBD1 is a possible D gene (6 bases). V lost 6 bases, J lost 8 bases, and 19 bases lay in between. The CDR3 covers 14 residues. CDR1 is SGHTA and CDR2 is FQGNSA in the germline V gene. CDR3: CASSTPGGFWGYTF. As DNA, the CDR3 is TGTGCCAGCAGTACCCCGGGGGGCTTTTGGGGCTACACCTTC.

This chain joins TRBV2 and TRBJ2-1, with 7 nucleotides matching TRBD2. Germline CDR1 and CDR2: SNHLY and FYNNEI. This CDR3 comprises 12 residues. The J segment lost 6 bases and the V segment lost 7 bases, leaving 3 bases of the junction unmatched. The CDR3 DNA sequence: TGTGCCAGCATCCGCGGGGGCAATGAGCAGTTCTTC. Translated, it gives CASIRGGNEQFF.

A single count supports this clone. The rearrangement links TRBV4-3 to TRBJ2-7; D is unclear. With 1 base removed from V and 2 bases from J, the gap between germline ends came to 12 bases. The CDR3 covers 15 residues. Germline CDR1 is LGHNA and CDR2 is YSLEER. CDR3 coding DNA: TGCGCCAGCAGCCAAGTCCTCATCGGAGCCTACGAGCAGTACTTC. Amino acids: CASSQVLIGAYEQYF.

This clone is medium-sized (0.01 to 0.1%) in the sample. The chain recombines TRBV5-1 with TRBJ2-1; the match to TRBD2 covers 10 bases. Looked up from germline, CDR1 is SGHRS and CDR2 is YFSETQ. Germline trimming cut 1 base from V and 0 bases from J; bases unmatched to any gene: 1. The CDR3 sequence is 16 residues long. This chain's CDR3 is CASSLLAGVSYNEQFF. The CDR3 region has the DNA TGCGCCAGCAGCTTGCTAGCGGGAGTCTCCTACAATGAGCAGTTCTTC.

The V and J genes are TRBV19 and TRBJ2-7; D might be TRBD1 (6 bases). The germline gives CDR1 LNHDA, CDR2 SQIVND (reference sequence). Trimming removed 4 bases at V and 3 bases at J, with 16 bases between. The CDR3 is made up of 15 amino acids. The DNA of the CDR3 is TGTGCCAGTAGTAGGAAGACAGGCGTCGGCTACGAGCAGTACTTC. Protein: CASSRKTGVGYEQYF.

The rearrangement links TRBV27 to TRBJ2-1; TRBD2 agrees at 11 bases. This CDR3 has 13 amino acids. Trimming cost V 5 bases and J 14 bases; bases outside gene matches: 8. The germline gives CDR1 MNHEY, CDR2 SMNVEV (reference sequence). The CDR3 DNA sequence: TGTGCCAGCAGTCCGGGACTAGCGGTCGGTGAGTTCTTC. Translating gives CASSPGLAVGEFF.

By share of the sample, this clone is large (0.1 to 1%). The gene calls are TRBV29-1 and TRBJ2-2, with D hard to call. The CDR3 has 12 residues. CDR1 and CDR2 (germline): SQVTM, ANQGSEA. V lost 4 bases and J lost 5, with 8 bases in between. CDR3 bases: TGCAGCGTTGTAAGTGGTACCGGGGAGCTGTTTTTT. It specifies CSVVSGTGELFF.

This chain joins TRBV6-6 and TRBJ2-7; D remains ambiguous. Germline CDR1 MNHNY, CDR2 SVGAGI (reference sequence). Trimming stripped 4 bases from V and 4 bases from J, with 8 bases between. The CDR3 consists of 12 residues. CDR3 bases: TGTGCCAGCAGTTTAGTGGGTTACGAGCAGTACTTC. Its protein is CASSLVGYEQYF.

V and J are TRBV7-2 and TRBJ2-1; D call uncertain. CDR1 is SGHTA and CDR2 is FQGNSA in the germline V gene. Trimming took 3 bases from V and 9 from J, leaving 18 bases between them. CDR3 length equals 15 residues. CDR3 bases: TGTGCCAGCAGCTTCGGACGCACTGGGTTGGGTGAGCAGTTCTTC. Protein sequence: CASSFGRTGLGEQFF.

This clone has just one count. The chain recombines TRBV5-4 with TRBJ1-1; 8 bases map to TRBD1. The ends lost 4 bases at V and 9 bases at J; junction bases unmatched: 8. The V gene's germline CDR1 is SGHNT and CDR2 YYREEE (reference sequence). The CDR3 has 13 amino acids. The chain's CDR3 is CASSPGQGPQAFF. The CDR3 coding sequence is TGTGCCAGCAGCCCTGGACAGGGCCCACAAGCTTTCTTT.

The chain links TRBV2 to TRBJ2-7; D remains unclear. Trimming took 6 bases from V and 4 from J, leaving 16 bases between them. Germline V gives CDR1 SNHLY, CDR2 FYNNEI. The CDR3 spans 14 residues. CDR3 loop: CASSALGLTYEQYF. CDR3 sequence (DNA): TGTGCCAGCAGCGCCCTCGGATTAACTTACGAGCAGTACTTC.

The chain couples TRBV18 to TRBJ2-1; 9 nucleotides align to TRBD2. This CDR3 spans 17 amino acids. With 2 bases clipped from V and 2 bases from J, the junction kept 7 bases outside the gene matches. The V gene's germline CDR1 is KGHSH and CDR2 LQKENI. DNA of the CDR3: TGTGCCAGCTCACCAGCTGCTAGCGGGGCCCCCTACAATGAGCAGTTCTTC. Its protein product is CASSPAASGAPYNEQFF.

The chain uses TRBV29-1 and TRBJ2-1; 8 nucleotides align to TRBD1. The CDR3 runs 13 residues. CDR1 is SQVTM and CDR2 is ANQGSEA in the germline V gene. J gave up 3 bases and V 6 bases, and 4 bases lay outside the gene matches. The CDR3 bases are TGCAGCGTCGACAGGGGATTCTACAATGAGCAGTTCTTC. Protein sequence: CSVDRGFYNEQFF.

This clone rates as medium-sized. The chain employs TRBV5-1 and TRBJ2-1, with a weak D call TRBD2 (6 bases). Looked up from germline, CDR1 is SGHRS and CDR2 is YFSETQ. The CDR3 spans 15 residues. V shed 0 bases and J shed 1 base, with 8 bases lying between them. CDR3 amino acids: CASSLEGGSYNEQFF. In DNA form, the CDR3 reads TGCGCCAGCAGCTTGGAGGGAGGTTCCTACAATGAGCAGTTCTTC.

This clone is medium-sized in the sample. V and J are TRBV5-4 and TRBJ2-3, with 9 bases lining up with TRBD2. Unmatched junction bases numbered 10, after V lost 3 bases and J lost 2 bases. CDR1 and CDR2 (germline): SGHNT, YYREEE (reference sequence). The CDR3 has 17 residues. This CDR3 is CASSSTGTSSFTDTQYF. The CDR3 DNA sequence: TGTGCCAGCAGCTCGACTGGGACTAGCAGTTTCACAGATACGCAGTATTTT.